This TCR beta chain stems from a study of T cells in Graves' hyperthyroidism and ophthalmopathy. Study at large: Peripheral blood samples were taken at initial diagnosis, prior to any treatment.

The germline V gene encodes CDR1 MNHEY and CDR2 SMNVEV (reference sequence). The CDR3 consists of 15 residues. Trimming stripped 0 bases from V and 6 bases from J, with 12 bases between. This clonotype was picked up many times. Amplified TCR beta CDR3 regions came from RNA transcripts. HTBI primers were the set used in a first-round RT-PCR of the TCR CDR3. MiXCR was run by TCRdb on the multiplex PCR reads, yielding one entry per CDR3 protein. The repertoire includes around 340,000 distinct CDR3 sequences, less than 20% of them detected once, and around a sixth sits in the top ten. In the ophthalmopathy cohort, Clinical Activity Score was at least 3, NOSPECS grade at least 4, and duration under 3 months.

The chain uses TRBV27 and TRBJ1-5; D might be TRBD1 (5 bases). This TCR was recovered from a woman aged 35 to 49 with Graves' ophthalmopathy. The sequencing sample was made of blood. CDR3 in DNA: TGTGCCAGCAGTTTATCGCCCAGGGATAGTCAGCCCCAGCATTTT. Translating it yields CASSLSPRDSQPQHF.